This T cell receptor beta chain derives from a study of regulatory T cells in long-lasting Graves disease. TCR beta libraries were built with iRepertoire HTBI primers and Arm-PCR of CDR3 regions. MiXCR was run by TCRdb on the multiplex PCR reads, yielding one entry per CDR3 protein. The repertoire holds approximately 350,000 distinct CDR3 sequences, with about 12% as singletons. Time point specified: newly diagnosed GD, antithyroid drugs for less than 3 months. Preparation of the TCR library used RNA extracted from PBMCs. The same sample was also used in a study of T cells in Graves' hyperthyroidism and ophthalmopathy. That publication notes: Most expanded thyroid clonotypes above 0.001 also appeared in blood.

The clonotype originates from a woman between 18 and 29 years old with Graves disease. The specimen was peripheral blood mononuclear cells (PBMCs), collected at new diagnosis, from a patient treated with antithyroid drugs.

CDR3 in DNA: TGCAGCGCTCCAACTAGCGGACAAGAGACCCAGTACTTC. Translation: CSAPTSGQETQYF. The J gene is TRBJ2-5, the V gene TRBV29-1; 8 bases map to TRBD2. V lost 7 bases and J lost 2; bases outside the gene matches: 6. The CDR3 contains 13 residues. From germline, CDR1 is SQVTM and CDR2 ANQGSEA.